A selection of T cell receptor beta chains follows, all from one sample in a study of siplizumab effects on memory and regulatory T cells. Method: immunoSEQ multiplex PCR; TCRdb's copy keeps in-frame clones and lacks some. The sample lists tens of thousands of clones, over 65% seen once, with 3.5% to 4% in the top ten. Sequenced material: memory CD4+ T cells sorted from blood. The receptors were gathered from a human donor in good health. The CDR3 runs from the conserved cysteine through the conserved F or W. D genes are given only for firm matches. Clone size appears in some rows only: once, few, many, or a class for an expanded clone.

j_gene	v_gene	abundance	d_gene	CDR3nt	CDR3aa
TRBJ2-7	TRBV27	once	TRBD1	TGTGCCAGCAGCCAAAGGACAGGGCTCTACGAGCAGTACTTC	CASSQRTGLYEQYF
TRBJ2-5	TRBV11-2	-	-	TGTGCCAGCAGCTTAGGCGGTAGGAGAGAGACCCAGTACTTC	CASSLGGRRETQYF
TRBJ2-2	TRBV6-1	-	TRBD2	TGTGCCAGCAGTGGCCGGACTAGCGGGAGCGAGGAGCTGTTTTTT	CASSGRTSGSEELFF
TRBJ1-1	TRBV29-1	-	-	TGCAGCGTTGACGGCTATGAAGCTTTCTTT	CSVDGYEAFF
TRBJ2-3	TRBV5-1	-	TRBD2	TGCGCCAGCAGCTTTAGCGGGGGACAAGATACGCAGTATTTT	CASSFSGGQDTQYF
TRBJ2-7	TRBV27	-	TRBD2	TGTGCCAGCAGTCCGCGCGGACTAGCGGGAGTCCACGAGCAGTACTTC	CASSPRGLAGVHEQYF
TRBJ2-5	TRBV7-7	-	-	TGTGCTAGCAGCTTACGGAGGGAGGAGACCCAGTACTTC	CASSLRREETQYF
TRBJ2-6	TRBV5-1	-	TRBD1	TGCGCCAGCAGCTCGGACAGGGCCGTCTCTGGGGCCAACGTCCTGACTTTC	CASSSDRAVSGANVLTF
TRBJ2-7	TRBV10-1	-	-	TGCGCCAGCAGAAGAGGGCCTTCCTACGAGCAGTACTTC	CASRRGPSYEQYF
TRBJ2-1	TRBV9	once	-	TGTGCCAGCAGGCCGGGGGCCTCCTACAATGAGCAGTTCTTC	CASRPGASYNEQFF
TRBJ2-2	TRBV6-1	-	TRBD1	TGTGCGACCGGACAGGGGCGGACCGGGGAGCTGTTTTTT	CATGQGRTGELFF
TRBJ1-2	TRBV5-4	-	-	TGTGCCAGCAGCTATTTAGAGACAAACTATGGCTACACCTTC	CASSYLETNYGYTF
TRBJ1-2	TRBV4-1	-	TRBD1	TGCGCCAGCAGCCAGTCGACAGGGAGCGTTGGCTACACCTTC	CASSQSTGSVGYTF
TRBJ2-1	TRBV7-2	-	TRBD2	TGTGCCAGTTCCGGGACTAGGGGTTGGGTGGGCAATGAGCAGTTCTTC	CASSGTRGWVGNEQFF
TRBJ1-5	TRBV28	-	-	TGTGCCAGCAGTTTCTCCCGTAGGGATAATCAGCCCCAGCATTTT	CASSFSRRDNQPQHF
TRBJ1-5	TRBV6-6	few	TRBD1	TGTGCCAGCAGTGTAACAGGGGGGGTGGGCAATCAGCCCCAGCATTTT	CASSVTGGVGNQPQHF
TRBJ1-3	TRBV11-2	-	TRBD1	TGTGCCAGCAGCTTAAACAGGGGGCTAGGAGGAAACACCATATATTTT	CASSLNRGLGGNTIYF
TRBJ2-1	TRBV30	-	-	TGTGCCTGGAGTGTACAGGATGCTGAGCAGTTCTTC	CAWSVQDAEQFF
TRBJ2-3	TRBV7-2	-	TRBD2	TGTGCCAGCAGCCAAGCCGCGCGGGGGGTGACAGATACGCAGTATTTT	CASSQAARGVTDTQYF
TRBJ2-2	TRBV30	-	TRBD2	TGTGCCTTTAGCGGGAGGGCGAACACCGGGGAGCTGTTTTTT	CAFSGRANTGELFF
TRBJ2-1	TRBV5-8	-	-	TGTGCCAGCAGCTTCAGGGGCATGAGCTCCTACAATGAGCAGTTCTTC	CASSFRGMSSYNEQFF
TRBJ1-2	TRBV28	few	TRBD1	TGTGCCAGCAGTTTACGGAGGGGGCCCACCCTTTATGGCTACACCTTC	CASSLRRGPTLYGYTF
TRBJ1-1	TRBV7-8	once	-	TGTGCCAGCAGGGAAGAGAACACTGAAGCTTTCTTT	CASREENTEAFF
TRBJ1-1	TRBV6-4	-	-	TGTGCCAGTAGGGCCCAGGCGGGCACTGAAGCTTTCTTT	CASRAQAGTEAFF
TRBJ2-7	TRBV4-1	-	-	TGCGCCAGCAGCCAAGACGGCAGGATTTACGAGCAGTACTTC	CASSQDGRIYEQYF
TRBJ1-1	TRBV5-1	-	-	TGCGCCAGCAGCTTGTCCCGGGGTGACCTTGAAGCTTTCTTT	CASSLSRGDLEAFF
TRBJ2-1	TRBV7-9	-	-	TGTGCCAGCAGCCTACCGGACAGCTCCTACAATGAGCAGTTCTTC	CASSLPDSSYNEQFF
TRBJ1-1	TRBV7-9	-	-	TGTGCCAGCAGCTCAGGCGCTGAAGCTTTCTTT	CASSSGAEAFF
TRBJ2-1	TRBV7-9	-	TRBD2	TGTGCCAGCAGCGTGTGGACTAGCGGCTATGAGCAGTTCTTC	CASSVWTSGYEQFF
TRBJ1-1	TRBV6-1	-	-	TGTGCCAGCAGTGAAGCAGGGGGGGTATATACTGAAGCTTTCTTT	CASSEAGGVYTEAFF
TRBJ1-4	TRBV4-2	-	-	TGTGCCAGCAGCCGAGGGGGAACTGAAAAACTGTTTTTT	CASSRGGTEKLFF
TRBJ1-1	TRBV7-2	-	-	TGTGCCAGCAGCTTAATAGCCGGGGGCGAAGCTTTCTTT	CASSLIAGGEAFF
TRBJ2-6	TRBV27	-	-	TGTGCCAGCAGCAGAGATCCGGGGGCCAACGTCCTGACTTTC	CASSRDPGANVLTF
TRBJ1-5	TRBV1	-	-	TGCACCAGCAGCCAACCGGGGACAGAAAATAGCAATCAGCCCCAGCATTTT	CTSSQPGTENSNQPQHF
TRBJ1-1	TRBV10-3	few	-	TGTGCCATCAGTGAGTCTGGGCGAGGTGAAGCTTTCTTT	CAISESGRGEAFF
TRBJ2-1	TRBV2	-	TRBD2	TGTGCCAGCAGTGTCCCGGGACTAGCGGTGAGCTCCTACAATGAGCAGTTCTTC	CASSVPGLAVSSYNEQFF
TRBJ1-2	TRBV14	-	-	TGTGCCAGCAGCCAGCAGGTGTTCTATGGCTACACCTTC	CASSQQVFYGYTF
TRBJ1-5	TRBV19	-	TRBD1	TGTGCCAGTAGTCACAGGGGAGGAGACCAGCCCCAGCATTTT	CASSHRGGDQPQHF
TRBJ2-1	TRBV5-5	-	TRBD2	TGTGCCAGCAGCTTGTGGCTAGCGGGGGCCGGCTCCTACAATGAGCAGTTCTTC	CASSLWLAGAGSYNEQFF
TRBJ2-1	TRBV6-1	-	TRBD1	TGTGCCAGCGCTCGGACCGGGACAGGAGACAATGAGCAGTTCTTC	CASARTGTGDNEQFF
TRBJ2-1	TRBV7-9	-	TRBD2	TGTGCCAGCAGCTTAGCGCCCAGCGGGGCTTACAATGAGCAGTTCTTC	CASSLAPSGAYNEQFF